This TCR beta chain was sequenced for a study of CD8+CD57+ T cells in acquired aplastic anemia. V lost 5 bases, J lost 6 bases, and 11 bases lay in between. The CDR3 consists of 12 residues. Genomic DNA, serving as template, underwent TCR beta VDJ and CDR3 profiling. TCRdb fed the reads into MiXCR, producing one record per CDR3 protein. The sample has 150,000 to 200,000 distinct CDR3 sequences, roughly 40% seen once; the top ten hold approximately 1%. This TCR derives from a human donor in good health. Sequences were obtained from sorted CD4+, CD8+, or CD8+CD57+ T cells (not recorded which) from PBMCs. This rearrangement joins TRBV12-3 or TRBV12-4 to TRBJ2-7; tentative D call: TRBD1 (6 bases). For the CDR3, the DNA is TGTGCCAGCAGTGACAGGAGGTCCGAGCAGTACTTC. This encodes CASSDRRSEQYF.